The T cell receptor beta chain under discussion was sequenced for a study of blood T cell repertoires in COVID-19. The wider study: Acute and convalescent COVID-19 samples came from the United States, Italy and Spain. PBMCs, B-cell-depleted T cells, or T cells provided the cDNA or gDNA that made up the material.

Original methodology: Amplifying reference gene primers gave estimates of nucleated cell counts. Method: immunoSEQ multiplex PCR; TCRdb's copy keeps in-frame clones and lacks some. From that table come the V and J calls and clone size; the DNA was used to work out D and trimming. The sample carries some 85,000 clones, 80% to 90% recorded once. Sequencing used peripheral blood. The TCR comes from a man in his fifties or sixties with acute or convalescent COVID-19.

This CDR3 is CASSRIGGSWAKNIQYF. The CDR3 DNA reads as TGTGCCAGCAGTCGAATAGGAGGGTCCTGGGCCAAAAACATTCAGTACTTC. This chain connects TRBV7-9 to TRBJ2-4; D possibly corresponds to TRBD2 (6 bases). Trimming took 6 bases from V and 1 from J, leaving 19 bases between them. The CDR3 covers 17 residues. Germline values: CDR1 SEHNR, CDR2 FQNEAQ (reference sequence).